The 31 T cell receptor beta chains listed next were all sequenced from one sample in a study of monozygotic twins with inflammatory bowel disease. TCRdb re-called the 5' RACE reads and catalogs CDR3 proteins one per entry, DNA excluded. This sample contains about 210,000 distinct CDR3 sequences. The specimen sequenced was blood. The receptors shown here come from a human donor with ulcerative colitis or Crohn's disease, or a healthy co-twin of an affected twin (not recorded which).

V is TRBV7-2 and J is TRBJ2-1. Germline V gene sequence: CDR1 SGHTA, CDR2 FQGNSA. CDR3 length: 15 amino acids. This chain's CDR3 is CASSLAPATNNEQFF. Using reference TRBV7-2 and TRBJ2-1 for the parts outside the CDR3, the full variable domain is GAGVSQSPSNKVTEKGKDVELRCDPISGHTALYWYRQSLGQGLEFLIYFQGNSAPDKSGLPSDRFSAERTGGSVSTLTIQRTQQEDSAVYLCASSLAPATNNEQFFGPGTRLTVL.

The V call is TRBV5-1, the J call TRBJ1-4; with no DNA, the TCRdb D assignment of TRBD1 cannot be verified. Germline V gene lookup returns CDR1 SGHRS and CDR2 YFSETQ. The CDR3 has 14 residues. CDR3 in amino acids: CASSWGGGGEKLFF. The variable domain in full, with the rest retrieved from reference TRBV5-1 and TRBJ1-4, is KAGVTQTPRYLIKTRGQQVTLSCSPISGHRSVSWYQQTPGQGLQFLFEYFSETQRNKGNFPGRFSGRQFSNSRSEMNVSTLELGDSALYLCASSWGGGGEKLFFGSGTQLSVL.

V is TRBV7-9 and J is TRBJ2-3. Germline loops: CDR1 SEHNR, CDR2 FQNEAQ (reference sequence). The CDR3 sequence is 14 residues long. The CDR3 reads CTSSLAAFTDTQYF.

V is TRBV5-6 and J is TRBJ2-5. Germline V CDR1 and CDR2: SGHDT, YYEEEE. The CDR3 is 18 residues long. The CDR3 protein is CASSLDRGSGWLVETQYF. The variable domain in full, completed from reference TRBV5-6 and TRBJ2-5, reads DAGVTQSPTHLIKTRGQQVTLRCSPKSGHDTVSWYQQALGQGPQFIFQYYEEEERQRGNFPDRFSGHQFPNYSSELNVNALLLGDSALYLCASSLDRGSGWLVETQYFGPGTRLLVL.

The chain couples TRBV3-1 to TRBJ1-1. Germline V gives CDR1 LGHDT, CDR2 YNNKEL (reference sequence). The CDR3 sequence is 20 residues long. CDR3 region: CASSQEGGLHFLPRNTEAFF.

The CDR3 protein is CASSPPSRQTQETQYF. This rearrangement joins TRBV18 to TRBJ2-5. Germline CDR1 reads KGHSH; CDR2 reads LQKENI. CDR3 length: 16 residues.

The chain links TRBV20-1 to TRBJ2-4; TCRdb calls TRBD1, which cannot be checked without DNA. Germline lookup yields CDR1 DFQATT and CDR2 SNEGSKA (reference sequence). The CDR3 is 17 residues long. The CDR3: CSADKGTGDIGKNIQYF.

The gene calls are TRBV7-2 and TRBJ1-4. Germline V gives CDR1 SGHTA, CDR2 FQGNSA. CDR3 length equals 16 residues. The CDR3 reads CASSLASVATNEKLFF.

This chain links TRBV5-1 with TRBJ1-2; TCRdb gives TRBD1 as the D gene, but with no DNA this cannot be confirmed. From germline, CDR1 is SGHRS and CDR2 YFSETQ. The CDR3 covers 15 residues. The CDR3 sequence is CASSLMGNRDYGYTF.

V and J are TRBV9 and TRBJ1-2. CDR3 length equals 13 residues. CDR1 is SGDLS, CDR2 YYNGEE, per germline. CDR3 region: CASSGVRGGGYTF.

This chain connects TRBV7-2 to TRBJ2-3; TCRdb proposes TRBD2, but this gene call is untestable without DNA. Germline V gives CDR1 SGHTA, CDR2 FQGNSA. This CDR3 contains 17 residues. CDR3 sequence: CASSLASGSTSTDTQYF.

The rearrangement joins TRBV29-1 to TRBJ1-1. The CDR3 length is 12 residues. Germline loops: CDR1 SQVTM, CDR2 ANQGSEA. The CDR3 here is CSATSMNTEAFF.

The chain is built from TRBV10-3 and TRBJ2-5; the D gene TCRdb calls, TRBD2, cannot be checked with no DNA. Germline loops: CDR1 ENHRY, CDR2 SYGVKD. CDR3 length: 12 amino acids. The CDR3 sequence: CATGTSEETQYF.

The chain combines TRBV29-1 with TRBJ2-1. This CDR3 has 14 residues. Germline loops: CDR1 SQVTM, CDR2 ANQGSEA. The CDR3: CSVVGQLAYNEQFF.

V gene TRBV5-1 combines with J gene TRBJ2-4; TCRdb's D call of TRBD1 is untestable without DNA. The CDR3 totals 13 residues. In germline, CDR1 is SGHRS, CDR2 YFSETQ. The CDR3 reads CASKTPGQYIQYF.

This chain joins TRBV11-3 and TRBJ2-3. This CDR3 has 16 residues. Germline V CDR1 and CDR2: SGHNT, YENEEA. The CDR3 is CASSLGVSVGTDTQYF.

The genes are TRBV7-9 and TRBJ2-3; there is no DNA to check the TCRdb D call of TRBD1. The germline gives CDR1 SEHNR, CDR2 FQNEAQ (reference sequence). This CDR3 comprises 15 residues. This CDR3 reads CASSSSGISADTQYF.

This chain connects TRBV20-1 to TRBJ1-1; TCRdb outputs TRBD1, but without DNA this stays unchecked. Germline CDR1 DFQATT, CDR2 SNEGSKA (reference sequence). The CDR3 extends over 13 amino acids. The CDR3 spells CSARSSGSYPAFF.

The chain's CDR3 is CASSLTSTGGQPQHF. The chain uses TRBV12-3 or TRBV12-4 and TRBJ1-5; TCRdb outputs TRBD1, but without DNA this stays unchecked. This CDR3 is 15 amino acids long.

The gene calls are TRBV7-8 and TRBJ2-3; TCRdb reports TRBD1, a call that lacks DNA to check it against. This CDR3 is built from 15 residues. CDR1 and CDR2 (germline): SGHVS, FQNEAQ. CDR3 sequence reads: CASNPRKGSTDTQYF. Filled out from reference TRBV7-8 and TRBJ2-3, the complete variable domain reads GAGVSQSPRYKVAKRGQDVALRCDPISGHVSLFWYQQALGQGPEFLTYFQNEAQLDKSGLPSDRFFAERPEGSVSTLKIQRTQQEDSAVYLCASNPRKGSTDTQYFGPGTRLTVL.

The chain uses TRBV7-8 and TRBJ2-4; TCRdb proposes TRBD1, but this gene call is untestable without DNA. CDR1 is SGHVS, CDR2 FQNEAQ, per germline. The CDR3 sequence is 16 residues long. The CDR3 reads CASSNGQILAKNIQYF.

This chain joins TRBV5-1 and TRBJ2-5; absent DNA, TCRdb's TRBD1 call cannot be checked. Looked up from germline, CDR1 is SGHRS and CDR2 is YFSETQ. The CDR3 consists of 13 residues. CDR3 region: CASSFPPQETQYF.

The chain links TRBV20-1 to TRBJ2-7. Germline lookup yields CDR1 DFQATT and CDR2 SNEGSKA (reference sequence). The CDR3 totals 14 residues. Here the CDR3 reads CSAEVTGGSYEQYF.

The chain carries TRBV7-9 and TRBJ2-7; TCRdb's D gene call, TRBD1, goes unchecked for lack of DNA. The V gene's germline CDR1 is SEHNR and CDR2 FQNEAQ (reference sequence). The CDR3 covers 15 residues. The CDR3: CASSLAGQGFYEQYF.

V usage is TRBV12-3 or TRBV12-4 and J usage is TRBJ2-6; the D call of TRBD2 rests on TCRdb alone, since no DNA is present to check it. CDR3 length: 19 residues. CDR3: CASSSNTGREDSGANVLTF.

CDR3 sequence reads: CASSLGGSYSNQPQHF. The rearrangement joins TRBV5-1 to TRBJ1-5. CDR1 and CDR2 (germline): SGHRS, YFSETQ. This CDR3 contains 16 residues.

The chain recombines TRBV20-1 with TRBJ2-7; the TRBD1 assignment by TCRdb is unverifiable without DNA. Germline V gene data show CDR1 as DFQATT and CDR2 as SNEGSKA (reference sequence). The CDR3 contains 18 residues. Here the CDR3 reads CSARDFVGAGSVLDEQYF.

The chain carries TRBV5-5 and TRBJ2-1. This CDR3 contains 15 residues. CDR1 is SGHKS, CDR2 YYEKEE, per germline (reference sequence). CDR3 sequence reads: CASSLPSSSYNEQFF.

The chain recombines TRBV18 with TRBJ1-2; TCRdb calls TRBD1, which cannot be checked without DNA. CDR3 length equals 16 residues. Germline V lookup: CDR1 KGHSH, CDR2 LQKENI. The chain's CDR3 is CASSPLTGETTYGYTF.

The chain joins TRBV18 to TRBJ2-3; the D call of TRBD1 rests on TCRdb alone, since no DNA is present to check it. Looked up from germline, CDR1 is KGHSH and CDR2 is LQKENI. CDR3 length: 15 amino acids. CDR3 protein: CASSPGTGSRDTQYF.

This chain joins TRBV12-3 or TRBV12-4 and TRBJ1-3; the D call from TCRdb, TRBD1, cannot be confirmed without DNA. This CDR3 contains 16 residues. CDR3 sequence: CASSLPWTGGKDTIYF.